Below, 17 T cell receptor beta chains from the same sample are listed, as sequenced in a study of OX40 agonist ivuxolimab in advanced cancers. Libraries came from the immunoSEQ multiplex PCR assay. The table comes from immuneACCESS by way of TCRdb, which keeps in-frame sequences with V and J called. Part of the clones is missing from these tables; in studies checked, under half for an unresolved V gene and the rest for unknown reasons. Here the sample has about 100,000 clones; under 95% occur a single time. The ten largest clonotypes hold about 0.49% of the sample. Specimen: CD4+ or CD8+ T cells sorted from blood, collected in a trial of the OX40 agonist ivuxolimab. The receptors derive from an adult with an advanced solid tumor such as melanoma, head and neck, liver or kidney cancer.

V is TRBV9 and J is TRBJ1-3; D is unresolved. The CDR3 is 15 residues long. V lost 1 base and J 4 bases, leaving 12 bases between the germline ends. From germline, CDR1 is SGDLS and CDR2 YYNGEE. The CDR3 spells CASSVLDSPGNTIYF. CDR3 nucleotides: TGTGCCAGCAGCGTACTAGACTCGCCGGGAAACACCATATATTTT.

V is TRBV7-6 and J is TRBJ2-7, with D perhaps TRBD1 (6 bases). Trimming removed 3 bases at V and 4 bases at J, with 16 bases between. This CDR3 has 15 residues. Germline-derived CDR1 and CDR2 are SGHVS and FNYEAQ. This CDR3 is CASSFGQTETYEQYF. For the CDR3, the DNA is TGTGCCAGCAGCTTCGGACAGACAGAAACGTACGAGCAGTACTTC.

This clone was observed once. The V gene is TRBV6-6, the J gene TRBJ1-2; TRBD1 aligns across 7 bases. V trimming: 6 bases; J trimming: 8 bases; junction bases outside the gene matches: 9. CDR1 is MNHNY, CDR2 SVGAGI, per germline (reference sequence). The CDR3 length is 13 residues. This CDR3 reads CASSPDRPGGYTF. CDR3 DNA sequence: TGTGCCAGCAGCCCGGACAGGCCCGGGGGCTACACCTTC.

The V gene is TRBV6-1, the J gene TRBJ1-3; D gene ambiguous. The CDR3 contains 15 residues. Germline V gene sequence: CDR1 MNHNS, CDR2 SASEGT. V was trimmed by 1 base and J by 8 bases, leaving 15 bases between them. The CDR3 coding sequence is TGTGCCAGCAGTGAAGAGGCATATGGGATACACACCATATATTTT. Encoded protein: CASSEEAYGIHTIYF.

The chain uses TRBV7-2 and TRBJ2-3, with unresolved D. The germline CDR1 and CDR2 sequences are SGHTA and FQGNSA. The CDR3 loop spans 16 amino acids. Trimming took 1 base from V and 4 from J, leaving 15 bases between them. The chain's CDR3 is CASSLELTVIPDTQYF. The CDR3 coding sequence is TGTGCCAGCAGCTTAGAACTTACGGTAATTCCAGATACGCAGTATTTT.

The CDR3 region has the DNA TGTGCCAGCAGCCGCGACGGGGCTCGGGGGGACAATGAGCAGTTCTTC. Translated, it gives CASSRDGARGDNEQFF. V usage is TRBV28 and J usage is TRBJ2-1, with 7 nucleotides matching TRBD2. Germline-derived CDR1 and CDR2 are MDHEN and SYDVKM. The V and J ends lost 6 bases and 5 bases, in that order; junction bases with no gene match: 13. This CDR3 has 16 residues. Supplemented by reference TRBV28 and TRBJ2-1, the full variable domain reads DVKVTQSSRYLVKRTGEKVFLECVQDMDHENMFWYRQDPGLGLRLIYFSYDVKMKEKGDIPEGYSVSREKKERFSLILESASTNQTSMYLCASSRDGARGDNEQFFGPGTRLTVL.

The J gene is TRBJ2-7, the V gene TRBV28, with TRBD1 matching 10 bases. The V gene's germline CDR1 is MDHEN and CDR2 SYDVKM. V lost 6 bases, J lost 5 bases, and 7 bases stayed unmatched. The length of the CDR3 is 14 residues. The CDR3 DNA is TGTGCCAGCAGAACCGGGACAGGGGCACACGAGCAGTACTTC. Protein: CASRTGTGAHEQYF. The variable domain in full, with the rest retrieved from reference TRBV28 and TRBJ2-7, is DVKVTQSSRYLVKRTGEKVFLECVQDMDHENMFWYRQDPGLGLRLIYFSYDVKMKEKGDIPEGYSVSREKKERFSLILESASTNQTSMYLCASRTGTGAHEQYFGPGTRLTVT.

The chain is built from TRBV11-2 and TRBJ1-1; D remains ambiguous. V dropped 0 bases and J dropped 4 bases, with 3 bases sitting between them. The CDR3 length is 12 residues. The germline V gene encodes CDR1 SGHAT and CDR2 FQNNGV. This chain's CDR3 is CASSLEFTEAFF. The CDR3 DNA is TGTGCCAGCAGCTTAGAATTCACTGAAGCTTTCTTT.

V and J are TRBV5-6 and TRBJ2-6, with D uncertain. The V end lost 0 bases, the J end lost 0 bases, and 7 bases lay between the germline ends. The CDR3 runs to 16 residues. Looked up from germline, CDR1 is SGHDT and CDR2 is YYEEEE. The CDR3 reads CASSLGRASGANVLTF. The CDR3 nucleotides read TGTGCCAGCAGCTTGGGTAGGGCCTCTGGGGCCAACGTCCTGACTTTC.

The chain is built from TRBV15 and TRBJ1-5; D possibly corresponds to TRBD1 (5 bases). CDR3 length equals 14 residues. The V end was cut by 1 base, the J end by 5 bases, with 9 bases between. Looked up from germline, CDR1 is LNHNV and CDR2 is YYDKDF (reference sequence). CDR3 sequence reads: CATSRGGFDQPQHF. The DNA of the CDR3 is TGTGCCACCAGCAGAGGGGGGTTCGATCAGCCCCAGCATTTT.

This clone occurred a few times. The V and J genes are TRBV4-3 and TRBJ2-1, with D possibly being TRBD2 (6 bases). CDR1 is LGHNA and CDR2 is YSLEER in the germline V gene. Deletions cut 0 bases from V and 7 bases from J, with 10 bases between. The length of the CDR3 is 14 residues. The CDR3: CASSQDLAGNEQFF. CDR3 nucleotide sequence: TGCGCCAGCAGCCAAGATCTTGCGGGGAATGAGCAGTTCTTC.

V gene TRBV5-1 combines with J gene TRBJ2-5; D call uncertain. CDR3 length: 13 residues. Trimming stripped 0 bases from V and 1 base from J, with 4 bases between. Germline CDR1 is SGHRS and CDR2 is YFSETQ. CDR3 DNA: TGCGCCAGCAGCTTGGTCGGCCAAGAGACCCAGTACTTC. Its translation: CASSLVGQETQYF.

This clone was observed once. The gene calls are TRBV5-1 and TRBJ2-1; 11 nucleotides match TRBD2. This CDR3 has 17 amino acids. The germline gives CDR1 SGHRS, CDR2 YFSETQ. Trimming removed 3 bases from V and 7 bases from J; junction bases left unmatched: 12. The CDR3 nucleotides read TGCGCCAGCAGCTACAGAGCCGGGACTAGCGGTTTGAATGAGCAGTTCTTC. The encoded protein is CASSYRAGTSGLNEQFF.

This chain connects TRBV28 to TRBJ1-2, with a possible D match to TRBD1 (5 bases). V lost 3 bases and J 5 bases, leaving 13 bases between the germline ends. The CDR3 has 14 residues. From germline, CDR1 is MDHEN and CDR2 SYDVKM. CDR3: CASSFRGEGYGYTF. The CDR3, as DNA: TGTGCCAGCAGTTTTAGGGGAGAAGGGTATGGCTACACCTTC.

This clone is termed medium-sized. The chain recombines TRBV7-8 with TRBJ1-2, with D perhaps matching TRBD1 (6 bases). Germline V CDR1 and CDR2: SGHVS, FQNEAQ. V gave up 2 bases and J gave up 4 bases, with 8 bases separating them. CDR3 length: 13 residues. The CDR3 bases are TGTGCCAGCAGCTTACAGGGGAGCTATGGCTACACCTTC. Amino acid sequence: CASSLQGSYGYTF.

The chain uses TRBV5-1 and TRBJ1-2, with a possible D match to TRBD1 (5 bases). The germline V gene has CDR1 SGHRS and CDR2 YFSETQ. V lost 0 bases to trimming and J lost 5 bases, with 11 bases between them. The CDR3 extends over 14 amino acids. The chain's CDR3 is CASSLVGRDYGYTF. CDR3 DNA: TGCGCCAGCAGCTTGGTTGGCAGGGATTATGGCTACACCTTC.

The chain has TRBV6-6 and TRBJ2-7; 7 bases line up with TRBD2. The CDR3 totals 12 residues. The germline CDR1 and CDR2 sequences are MNHNY and SVGAGI (reference sequence). V gave up 11 bases and J gave up 0 bases; unmatched junction bases: 4. The CDR3 nucleotides read TGTGCCCACGGGAGGAGCTCCTACGAGCAGTACTTC. Amino acids: CAHGRSSYEQYF.